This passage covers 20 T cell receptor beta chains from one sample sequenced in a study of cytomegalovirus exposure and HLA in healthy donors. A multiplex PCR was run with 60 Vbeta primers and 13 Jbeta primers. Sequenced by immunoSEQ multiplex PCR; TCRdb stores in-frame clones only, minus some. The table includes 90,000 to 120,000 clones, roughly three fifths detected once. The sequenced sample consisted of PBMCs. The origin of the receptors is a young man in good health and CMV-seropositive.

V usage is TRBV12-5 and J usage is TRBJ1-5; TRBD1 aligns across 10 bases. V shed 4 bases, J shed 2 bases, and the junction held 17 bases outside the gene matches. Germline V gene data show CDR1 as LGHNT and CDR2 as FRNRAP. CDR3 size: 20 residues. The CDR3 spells CASGWTLTGGEVFCNQPQHF. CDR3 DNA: TGTGCTAGTGGTTGGACCCTGACAGGGGGCGAGGTTTTTTGCAATCAGCCCCAGCATTTT.

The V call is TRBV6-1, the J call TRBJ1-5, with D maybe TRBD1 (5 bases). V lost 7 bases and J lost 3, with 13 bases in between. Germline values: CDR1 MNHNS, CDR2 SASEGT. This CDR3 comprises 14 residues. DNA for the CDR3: TGTGCCAGCACTTACGACAGCCCCAATCAGCCCCAGCATTTT. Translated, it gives CASTYDSPNQPQHF.

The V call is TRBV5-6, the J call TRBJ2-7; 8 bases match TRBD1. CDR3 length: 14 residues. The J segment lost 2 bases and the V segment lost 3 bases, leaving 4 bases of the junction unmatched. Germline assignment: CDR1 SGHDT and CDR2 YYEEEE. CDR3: CASSSWTGTYEQYF. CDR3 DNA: TGTGCCAGCAGCTCCTGGACAGGGACCTACGAGCAGTACTTC.

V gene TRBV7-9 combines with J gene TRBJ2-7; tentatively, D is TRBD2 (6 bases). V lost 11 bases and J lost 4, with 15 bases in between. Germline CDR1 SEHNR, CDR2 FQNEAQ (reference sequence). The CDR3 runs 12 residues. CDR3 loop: CASMGLMYEQYF. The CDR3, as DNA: TGTGCCTCAATGGGACTGATGTACGAGCAGTACTTC. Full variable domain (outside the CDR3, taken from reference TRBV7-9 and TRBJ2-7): DTGVSQNPRHKITKRGQNVTFRCDPISEHNRLYWYRQTLGQGPEFLTYFQNEAQLEKSRLLSDRFSAERPKGSFSTLEIQRTEQGDSAMYLCASMGLMYEQYFGPGTRLTVT.

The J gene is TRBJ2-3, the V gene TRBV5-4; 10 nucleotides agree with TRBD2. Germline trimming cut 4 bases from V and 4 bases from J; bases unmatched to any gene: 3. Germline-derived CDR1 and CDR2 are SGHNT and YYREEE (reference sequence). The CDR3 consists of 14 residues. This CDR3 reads CASSKRGGPDTQYF. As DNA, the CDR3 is TGTGCCAGCAGCAAGCGGGGGGGCCCAGATACGCAGTATTTT.

CDR3 in amino acids: CASSPGTGGRFGNYGYTF. The CDR3 coding sequence is TGTGCCAGCAGCCCCGGGACAGGGGGGAGGTTTGGGAACTATGGCTACACCTTC. This sequence joins TRBV5-5 and TRBJ1-2, with TRBD1 matching 11 bases. Germline trimming cut 4 bases from V and 2 bases from J; bases unmatched to any gene: 13. The CDR3 runs 18 residues. Germline-derived CDR1 and CDR2 are SGHKS and YYEKEE (reference sequence).

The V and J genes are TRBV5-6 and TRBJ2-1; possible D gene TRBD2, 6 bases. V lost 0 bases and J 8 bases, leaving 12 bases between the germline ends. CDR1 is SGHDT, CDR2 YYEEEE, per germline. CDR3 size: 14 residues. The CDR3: CASSLGTWEDEQFF. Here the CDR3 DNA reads TGTGCCAGCAGCTTGGGGACCTGGGAGGATGAGCAGTTCTTC.

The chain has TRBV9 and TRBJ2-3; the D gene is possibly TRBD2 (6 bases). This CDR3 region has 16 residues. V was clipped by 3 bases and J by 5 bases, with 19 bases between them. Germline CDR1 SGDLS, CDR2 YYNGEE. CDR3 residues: CASSARLEKYQDTQYF. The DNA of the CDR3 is TGTGCCAGCAGCGCCAGACTAGAGAAGTATCAAGATACGCAGTATTTT.

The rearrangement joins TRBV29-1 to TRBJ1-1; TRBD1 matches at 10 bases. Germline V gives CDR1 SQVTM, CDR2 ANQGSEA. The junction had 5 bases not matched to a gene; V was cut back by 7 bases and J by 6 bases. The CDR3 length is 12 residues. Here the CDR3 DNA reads TGCAGCGCAGGGACAGGGGCCGCTGAAGCTTTCTTT. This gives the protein CSAGTGAAEAFF.

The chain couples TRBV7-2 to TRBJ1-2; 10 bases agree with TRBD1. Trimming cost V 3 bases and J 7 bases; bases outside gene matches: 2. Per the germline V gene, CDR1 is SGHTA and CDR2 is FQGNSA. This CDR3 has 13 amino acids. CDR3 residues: CASSFDRGLGYTF. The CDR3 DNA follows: TGTGCCAGCAGCTTCGACAGGGGGCTTGGCTACACCTTC.

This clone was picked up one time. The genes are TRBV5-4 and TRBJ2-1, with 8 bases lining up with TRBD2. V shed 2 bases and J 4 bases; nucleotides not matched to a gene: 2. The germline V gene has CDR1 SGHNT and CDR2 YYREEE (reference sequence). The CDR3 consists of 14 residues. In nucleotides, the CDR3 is TGTGCCAGCAGCTTCCGGGGGGGGTACAATGAGCAGTTCTTC. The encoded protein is CASSFRGGYNEQFF.

CDR3 coding DNA: TGTGCCAGCAGCGTAGAGTGGGGCGTGAAGGGCACCGGGGAGCTGTTTTTT. Amino acids: CASSVEWGVKGTGELFF. The chain combines TRBV9 with TRBJ2-2, with D maybe TRBD1 (5 bases). Germline V gene sequence: CDR1 SGDLS, CDR2 YYNGEE. The CDR3 sequence is 17 residues long. The ends were cut back, 0 bases at V and 4 bases at J, with 16 bases in the middle.

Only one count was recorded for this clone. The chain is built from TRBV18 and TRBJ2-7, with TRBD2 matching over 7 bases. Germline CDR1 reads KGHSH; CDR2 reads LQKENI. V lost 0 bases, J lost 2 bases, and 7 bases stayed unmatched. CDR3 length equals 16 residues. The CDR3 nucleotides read TGTGCCAGCTCACCACCACCAGCGGGGCCGACCTACGAGCAGTACTTC. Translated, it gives CASSPPPAGPTYEQYF.

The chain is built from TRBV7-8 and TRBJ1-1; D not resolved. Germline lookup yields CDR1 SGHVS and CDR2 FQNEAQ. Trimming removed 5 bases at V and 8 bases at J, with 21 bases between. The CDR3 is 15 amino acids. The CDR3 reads CASSHFRLVLGEAFF. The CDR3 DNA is TGTGCCAGCAGCCATTTTAGACTCGTCTTAGGCGAAGCTTTCTTT.

CDR3 loop: CASSLDMGAYYGYTF. CDR3 nucleotide sequence: TGTGCCAGCAGCTTGGACATGGGCGCTTACTATGGCTACACCTTC. The genes are TRBV11-2 and TRBJ1-2; maybe TRBD1 (5 bases). CDR1 is SGHAT and CDR2 is FQNNGV in the germline V gene. The CDR3 sequence is 15 residues long. V was shortened by 3 bases and J by 3 bases, with 14 bases between the two germline ends.

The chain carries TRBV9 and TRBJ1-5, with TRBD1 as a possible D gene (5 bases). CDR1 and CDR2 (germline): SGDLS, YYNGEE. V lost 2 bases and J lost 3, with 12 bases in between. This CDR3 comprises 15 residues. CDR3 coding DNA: TGTGCCAGCAGCGTGGGAGGGGCCAACAATCAGCCCCAGCATTTT. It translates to CASSVGGANNQPQHF.

The CDR3 spells CAIGDRGPYEQYF. The CDR3 DNA follows: TGTGCCATCGGAGACAGGGGGCCCTACGAGCAGTACTTC. The genes are TRBV10-3 and TRBJ2-7, with 10 bases that match TRBD1. The CDR3 runs to 13 residues. CDR1 and CDR2 from the germline V gene are ENHRY and SYGVKD. After removal of 8 bases from V and 2 bases from J, the junction contained 3 bases not matched to a gene.

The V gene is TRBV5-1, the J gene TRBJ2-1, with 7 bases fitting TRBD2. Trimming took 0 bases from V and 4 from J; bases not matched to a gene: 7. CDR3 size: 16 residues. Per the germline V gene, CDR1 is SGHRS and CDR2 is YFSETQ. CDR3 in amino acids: CASSLVRGSLYNEQFF. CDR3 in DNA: TGCGCCAGCAGCTTGGTGCGGGGGAGCTTGTACAATGAGCAGTTCTTC.

The CDR3 region has the DNA TGTGCCATCAGTGGACTACACTACGAGCAGTACTTC. Protein product: CAISGLHYEQYF. The genes are TRBV10-3 and TRBJ2-7; TRBD2 is a possible D gene (5 bases). Germline V gene data show CDR1 as ENHRY and CDR2 as SYGVKD. CDR3 length equals 12 residues. V was cut by 4 bases and J by 3 bases, with 7 bases left in between.

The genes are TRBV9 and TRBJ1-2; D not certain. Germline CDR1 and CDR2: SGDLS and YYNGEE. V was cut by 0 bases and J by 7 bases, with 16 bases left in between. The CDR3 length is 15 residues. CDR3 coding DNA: TGTGCCAGCAGCGTAGGCCCCGACATTTCGTTTGGCTACACCTTC. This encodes CASSVGPDISFGYTF. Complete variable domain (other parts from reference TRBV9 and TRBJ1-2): DSGVTQTPKHLITATGQRVTLRCSPRSGDLSVYWYQQSLDQGLQFLIQYYNGEERAKGNILERFSAQQFPDLHSELNLSSLELGDSALYFCASSVGPDISFGYTFGSGTRLTVV.